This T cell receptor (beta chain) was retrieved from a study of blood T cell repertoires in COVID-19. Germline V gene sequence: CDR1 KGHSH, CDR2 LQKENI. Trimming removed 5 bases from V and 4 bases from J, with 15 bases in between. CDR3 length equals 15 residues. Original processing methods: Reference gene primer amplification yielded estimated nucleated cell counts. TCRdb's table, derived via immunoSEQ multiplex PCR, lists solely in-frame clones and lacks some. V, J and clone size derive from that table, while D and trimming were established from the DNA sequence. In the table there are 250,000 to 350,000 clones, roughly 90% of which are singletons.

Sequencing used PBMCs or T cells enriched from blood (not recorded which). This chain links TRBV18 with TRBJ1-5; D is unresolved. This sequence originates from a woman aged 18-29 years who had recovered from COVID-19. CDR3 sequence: CASSEPPRRNQPQHF. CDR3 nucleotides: TGTGCCAGCTCAGAACCCCCCAGGAGGAATCAGCCCCAGCATTTT.